One TCR beta chain is described in this entry. Its antigen specificity is not known. A read error may produce the germline difference seen at one junction end. This entry comes from a study of blood T cell repertoires in COVID-19 (dated by TCRdb to about 2020). At the level of the whole study: Samples covering the acute and convalescent phases of COVID-19 were provided by collaborators in the United States, Italy and Spain. Subjects who had been exposed to COVID-19, were actively infected with it, or had recovered from it provided the deeply sampled blood TCRbeta repertoires that made up the dataset. Where HLA class I and class II types were available, the types were taken from metadata supplied by the sample provider, not from assay-based typing. The samples were drawn from two sources: the first 160 participants of the ongoing ImmuneRACE study, and fewer than 1,500 subjects contributed by 6 global collaborators. The prospective study material was composed of cDNA or gDNA derived from T cells, B-cell-depleted T cells, or PBMCs. The repertoires were released in a freely available public database intended as a resource for research on the immune response to SARS-CoV-2. Nearly every sample came with metadata listing a de-identified subject ID, COVID-19 status, age in years and sex.

CDR1 is given as SNHLY and CDR2 as FYNNEI, both from the germline V gene. There are 14 amino acids in the CDR3, from cysteine to phenylalanine inclusive. This entry keeps only the CDR3 DNA: 42 bases, framed from base 1. The immunoSEQ Assay, a bias-controlled multiplex PCR, was used to amplify TCRbeta CDR3 regions from genomic DNA. The authors processed their data as follows. The number of nucleated cells in each sample was estimated by amplification of reference gene primers within the assay. Sequence reads were collapsed and filtered to measure the absolute abundance of every unique TCRbeta CDR3 rearrangement. For each sample, productive Simpson clonality was calculated as the square root of Simpson's diversity index across productive rearrangements. This immuneACCESS table, as held by TCRdb, lists in-frame sequences with V and J called but not all clones. Of the missing ones, under half trace to an unresolved V gene in checked studies; the others have no known cause. V and J calls and clone size follow that table, whereas D and trimming were derived from the DNA. The table for this sample lists fewer than 250,000 clones; roughly 90% of them were counted only once. Clones ranked in the top ten supply 5.5% to 6.5% of the sample.

Study-level results and caveats: Clinical and demographic metadata were provided uncurated, with the amount varying by source and participant.

Samples from volunteer blood donors who had recovered from COVID-19 were contributed by a second Seattle source. The collaborating institutions used their own protocols to collect whole blood in K2EDTA tubes. For TCRbeta analysis, collaborators shipped samples as frozen whole blood, isolated PBMCs, or DNA extracted from either of those sample types. Rearrangement joined TRBV2 to TRBJ1-2, with a tentative D gene TRBD1 over 5 matching bases. The sequence was collected from a man in his sixties who had recovered from COVID-19. The sample consisted of peripheral blood. The CDR3 has the sequence CASSEAPMEGLRGF. At the DNA level, the sequence is TGTGCCAGCAGTGAAGCCCCCATGGAGGGGCTAAGGGGCTTC.